This T cell receptor beta chain stems from a study of Tregs in tolerant kidney transplant recipients. This CDR3 is 15 amino acids long. Between the trimmed V and J ends, which lost 6 bases and 2 bases, there was a span of 15 bases. The germline V gene encodes CDR1 SNHLY and CDR2 FYNNEI. Unstimulated Tregs (CD4+CD25+CD127-) and CD4+CD25- non-Tregs were sorted from PBMCs. Libraries were prepared by immunoSEQ multiplex PCR; TCRdb keeps only in-frame clonotypes and omits some of them. This sample has about 64,000 clones, with around 98% found just once. The material sequenced was Tregs from blood, taken before the transplant. This rearrangement joins TRBV2 to TRBJ2-3; possibly TRBD2 for D (6 bases). The clonotype comes from a human donor who received a combined kidney and bone marrow transplant. The CDR3 loop is CASRNAGTFTDTQYF. The CDR3 DNA reads as TGTGCCAGCAGGAACGCGGGAACATTCACAGATACGCAGTATTTT.